This note documents a single TCR beta chain sequence. PCR was performed a second time for about 7 to 12 cycles using a sample-barcoded 5' primer and a J-beta primer mix. TCRdb fed the 5' RACE reads into MiXCR, producing one record per CDR3 protein. Here the sample spans roughly 730,000 distinct CDR3 sequences, 56% being singletons. This sample stems from a study of blood T cells in healthy people across ages. Trimming shortened V by 1 base and J by 7 bases, and 13 bases separated the two germline ends. The germline V gene has CDR1 SGHTA and CDR2 FQGNSA. This CDR3 comprises 14 residues. The chain is built from TRBV7-2 and TRBJ1-2, with a possible D match to TRBD1 (6 bases). This receptor was taken from a man aged 35-49 years in good health. The source material was blood. The CDR3 is CASSLVAGAGGYTF. The CDR3 nucleotides are TGTGCCAGCAGCTTAGTCGCGGGGGCTGGTGGCTACACCTTC. Variable domain in full (rest from reference TRBV7-2 and TRBJ1-2): GAGVSQSPSNKVTEKGKDVELRCDPISGHTALYWYRQSLGQGLEFLIYFQGNSAPDKSGLPSDRFSAERTGGSVSTLTIQRTQQEDSAVYLCASSLVAGAGGYTFGSGTRLTVV.